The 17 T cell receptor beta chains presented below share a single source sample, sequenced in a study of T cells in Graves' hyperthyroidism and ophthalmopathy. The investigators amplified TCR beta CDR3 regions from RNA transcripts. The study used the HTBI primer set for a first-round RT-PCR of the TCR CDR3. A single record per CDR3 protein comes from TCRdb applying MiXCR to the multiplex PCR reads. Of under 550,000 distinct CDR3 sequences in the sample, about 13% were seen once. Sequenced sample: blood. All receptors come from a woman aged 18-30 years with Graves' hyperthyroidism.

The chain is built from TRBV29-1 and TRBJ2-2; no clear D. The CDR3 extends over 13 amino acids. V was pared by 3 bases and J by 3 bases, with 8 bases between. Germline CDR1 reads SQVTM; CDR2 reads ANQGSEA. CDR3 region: CSVDPRHTGELFF. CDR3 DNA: TGCAGCGTTGATCCCAGACACACCGGGGAGCTGTTTTTT.

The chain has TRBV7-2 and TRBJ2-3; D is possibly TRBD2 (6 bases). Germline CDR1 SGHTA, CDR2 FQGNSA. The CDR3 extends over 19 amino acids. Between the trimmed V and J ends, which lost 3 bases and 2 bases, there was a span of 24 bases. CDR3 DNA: TGTGCCAGCAGCTTGGCCCGTAACCCCCGGCTAGCGAACACAGATACGCAGTATTTT. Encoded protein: CASSLARNPRLANTDTQYF.

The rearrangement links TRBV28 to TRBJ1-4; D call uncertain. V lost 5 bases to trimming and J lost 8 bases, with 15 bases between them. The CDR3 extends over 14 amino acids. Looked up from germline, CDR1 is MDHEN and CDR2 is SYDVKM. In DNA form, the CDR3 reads TGTGCCAGCAGTCCTGGCTCAGTCTACGAAAAACTGTTTTTT. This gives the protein CASSPGSVYEKLFF. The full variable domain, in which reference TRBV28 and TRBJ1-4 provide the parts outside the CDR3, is DVKVTQSSRYLVKRTGEKVFLECVQDMDHENMFWYRQDPGLGLRLIYFSYDVKMKEKGDIPEGYSVSREKKERFSLILESASTNQTSMYLCASSPGSVYEKLFFGSGTQLSVL.

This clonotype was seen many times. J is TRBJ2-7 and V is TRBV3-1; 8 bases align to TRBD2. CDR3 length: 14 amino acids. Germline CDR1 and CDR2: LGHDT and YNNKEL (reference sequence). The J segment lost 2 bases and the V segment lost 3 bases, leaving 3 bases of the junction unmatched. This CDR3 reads CASSQGTSPYEQYF. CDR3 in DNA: TGTGCCAGCAGCCAGGGGACTAGTCCCTACGAGCAGTACTTC.

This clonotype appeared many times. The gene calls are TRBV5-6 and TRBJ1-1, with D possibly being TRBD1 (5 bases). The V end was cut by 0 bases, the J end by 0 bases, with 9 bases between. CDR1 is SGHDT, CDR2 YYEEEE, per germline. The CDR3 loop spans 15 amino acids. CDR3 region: CASSLEGSVNTEAFF. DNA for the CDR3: TGTGCCAGCAGCTTGGAGGGGTCAGTGAACACTGAAGCTTTCTTT. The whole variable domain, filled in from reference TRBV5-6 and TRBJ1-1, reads DAGVTQSPTHLIKTRGQQVTLRCSPKSGHDTVSWYQQALGQGPQFIFQYYEEEERQRGNFPDRFSGHQFPNYSSELNVNALLLGDSALYLCASSLEGSVNTEAFFGQGTRLTVV.

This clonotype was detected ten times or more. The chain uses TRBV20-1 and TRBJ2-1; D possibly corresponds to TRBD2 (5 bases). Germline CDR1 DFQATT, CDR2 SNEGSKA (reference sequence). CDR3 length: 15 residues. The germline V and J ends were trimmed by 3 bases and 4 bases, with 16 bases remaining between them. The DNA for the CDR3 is TGCAGTGCTAGGAGCCCGACTATCCTTTACAATGAGCAGTTCTTC. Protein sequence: CSARSPTILYNEQFF.

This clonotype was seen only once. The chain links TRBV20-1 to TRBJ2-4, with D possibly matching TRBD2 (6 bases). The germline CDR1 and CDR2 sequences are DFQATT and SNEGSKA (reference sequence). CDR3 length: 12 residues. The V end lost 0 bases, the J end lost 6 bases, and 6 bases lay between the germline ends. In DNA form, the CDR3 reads TGCAGTGCTAGAGAGGGGGGAAACATTCAGTACTTC. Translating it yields CSAREGGNIQYF.

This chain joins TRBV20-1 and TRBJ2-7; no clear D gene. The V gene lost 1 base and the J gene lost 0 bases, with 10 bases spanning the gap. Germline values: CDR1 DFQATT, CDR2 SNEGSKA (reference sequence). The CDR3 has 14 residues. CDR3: CSARGARRSYEQYF. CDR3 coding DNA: TGCAGTGCTAGAGGGGCTCGGCGCTCCTACGAGCAGTACTTC.

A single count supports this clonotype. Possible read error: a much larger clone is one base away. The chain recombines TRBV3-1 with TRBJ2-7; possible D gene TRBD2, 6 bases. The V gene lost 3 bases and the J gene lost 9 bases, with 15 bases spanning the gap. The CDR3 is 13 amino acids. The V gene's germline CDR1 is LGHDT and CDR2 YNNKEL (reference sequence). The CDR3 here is CASSQVTWGGQYF. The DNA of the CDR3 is TGTGCCAGCAGCCAGGTTACGTGGGGAGGGCAGTACTTC.

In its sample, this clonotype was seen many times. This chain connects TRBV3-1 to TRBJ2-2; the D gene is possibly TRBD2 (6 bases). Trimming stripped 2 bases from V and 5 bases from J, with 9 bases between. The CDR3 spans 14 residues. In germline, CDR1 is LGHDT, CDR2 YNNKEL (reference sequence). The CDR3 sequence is CASSQSGGTGELFF. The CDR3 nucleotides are TGTGCCAGCAGCCAATCCGGGGGAACCGGGGAGCTGTTTTTT.

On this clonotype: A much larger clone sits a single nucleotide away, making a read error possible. CDR3 sequence reads: CASSPDRASYNEQFF. The DNA of the CDR3 is TGTGCCAGCAGTCCCGACAGGGCCTCCTACAATGAGCAGTTCTTC. The chain recombines TRBV25-1 with TRBJ2-1; TRBD1 agrees at 7 bases. The CDR3 has 15 residues. Germline values: CDR1 MGHDK, CDR2 SYGVNS. The ends lost 5 bases at V and 0 bases at J; junction bases unmatched: 4.

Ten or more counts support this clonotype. Written as DNA, the CDR3 is TGTGCCAGCAGTTTAGGGATCCGACAGGGGAACACTGAAGCTTTCTTT. Its protein is CASSLGIRQGNTEAFF. The chain joins TRBV12-3 or TRBV12-4 to TRBJ1-1; 7 bases are a match to TRBD1. With V trimmed by 1 base and J by 1 base, 6 bases remained unmatched. The CDR3 sequence is 16 residues long.

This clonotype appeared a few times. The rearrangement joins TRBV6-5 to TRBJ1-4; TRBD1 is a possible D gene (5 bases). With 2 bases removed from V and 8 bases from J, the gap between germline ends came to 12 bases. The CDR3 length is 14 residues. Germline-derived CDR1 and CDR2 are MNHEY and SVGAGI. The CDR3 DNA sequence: TGTGCCAGCAGTTACGCCGGGACCGAAGAAAAACTGTTTTTT. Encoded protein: CASSYAGTEEKLFF.

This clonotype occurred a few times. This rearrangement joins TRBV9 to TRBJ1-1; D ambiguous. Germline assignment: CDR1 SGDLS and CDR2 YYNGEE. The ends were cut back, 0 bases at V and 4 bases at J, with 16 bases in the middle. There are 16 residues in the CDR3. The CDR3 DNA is TGTGCCAGCAGCGTAGAGGCGGGTCCCCAGTTCACTGAAGCTTTCTTT. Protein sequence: CASSVEAGPQFTEAFF.

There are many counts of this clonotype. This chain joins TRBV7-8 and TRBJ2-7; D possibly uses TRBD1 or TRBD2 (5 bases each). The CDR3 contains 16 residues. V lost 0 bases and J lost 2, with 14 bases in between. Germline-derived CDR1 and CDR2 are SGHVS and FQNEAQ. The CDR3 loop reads CASSLAEGPNPYEQYF. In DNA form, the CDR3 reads TGTGCCAGCAGCTTAGCTGAGGGACCCAACCCCTACGAGCAGTACTTC.

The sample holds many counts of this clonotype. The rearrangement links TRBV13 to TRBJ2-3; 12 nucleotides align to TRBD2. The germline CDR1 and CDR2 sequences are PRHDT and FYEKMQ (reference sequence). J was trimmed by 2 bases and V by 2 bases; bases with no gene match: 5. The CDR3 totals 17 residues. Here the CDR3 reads CASSLTGLAGITDTQYF. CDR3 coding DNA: TGTGCCAGCAGCTTAACCGGACTAGCGGGGATCACAGATACGCAGTATTTT.

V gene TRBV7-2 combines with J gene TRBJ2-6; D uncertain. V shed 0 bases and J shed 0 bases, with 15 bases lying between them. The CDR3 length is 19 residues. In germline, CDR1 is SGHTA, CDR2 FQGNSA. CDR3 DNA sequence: TGTGCCAGCAGCTTAGCCGGAGCAGGTCTGAGCTCTGGGGCCAACGTCCTGACTTTC. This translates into CASSLAGAGLSSGANVLTF. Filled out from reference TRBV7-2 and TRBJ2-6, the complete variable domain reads GAGVSQSPSNKVTEKGKDVELRCDPISGHTALYWYRQSLGQGLEFLIYFQGNSAPDKSGLPSDRFSAERTGGSVSTLTIQRTQQEDSAVYLCASSLAGAGLSSGANVLTFGAGSRLTVL.